Listed here is a single TCR beta chain. Its antigen is not identified. Through a sample-barcoded 5' primer and a J-beta primer mix, a second PCR was run for about 6 to 11 cycles. MiXCR was run by TCRdb on the 5' RACE reads, yielding one entry per CDR3 protein. The table has about 830,000 distinct CDR3 sequences, around 68% seen once. The sample originates from a study of blood T cells in healthy people across ages. Broader study findings: The study found TCR beta diversity correlated strongly with naive T cell percentage. More naive CD4+ cells and higher diversity marked long-lived donors relative to aged donors.

The TCR was taken from a man in his thirties or forties in good health. Sequenced sample: blood.

The CDR3 DNA follows: TGTGCCAGCAGCCAAACCCTCGGGGACAACAAGTACCAAGAGACCCAGTACTTC. Amino acids: CASSQTLGDNKYQETQYF. The gene calls are TRBV3-1 and TRBJ2-5; TRBD1 might be the D (6 bases). CDR1 and CDR2 from the germline V gene are LGHDT and YNNKEL (reference sequence). Trimming cost V 2 bases and J 0 bases, with 19 bases left between them. The CDR3 covers 18 residues.